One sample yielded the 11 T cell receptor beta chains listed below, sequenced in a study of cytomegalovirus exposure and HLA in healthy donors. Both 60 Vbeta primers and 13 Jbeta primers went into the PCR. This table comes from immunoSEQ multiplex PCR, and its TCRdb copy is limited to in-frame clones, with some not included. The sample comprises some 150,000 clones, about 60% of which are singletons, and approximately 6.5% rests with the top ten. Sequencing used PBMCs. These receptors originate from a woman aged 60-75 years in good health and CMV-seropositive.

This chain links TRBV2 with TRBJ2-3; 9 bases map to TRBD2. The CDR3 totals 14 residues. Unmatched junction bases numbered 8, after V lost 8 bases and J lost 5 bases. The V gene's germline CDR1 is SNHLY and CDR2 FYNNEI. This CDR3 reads CASEVAGEGDTQYF. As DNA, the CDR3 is TGTGCCAGCGAGGTAGCGGGAGAGGGAGATACGCAGTATTTT.

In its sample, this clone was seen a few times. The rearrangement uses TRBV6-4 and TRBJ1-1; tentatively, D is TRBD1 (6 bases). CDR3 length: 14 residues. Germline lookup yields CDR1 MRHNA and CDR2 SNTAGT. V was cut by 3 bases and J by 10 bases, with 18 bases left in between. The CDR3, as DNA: TGTGCCAGCAGTGAAACCGTCGGGGGGCAGCGAGCTTTCTTT. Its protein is CASSETVGGQRAFF.

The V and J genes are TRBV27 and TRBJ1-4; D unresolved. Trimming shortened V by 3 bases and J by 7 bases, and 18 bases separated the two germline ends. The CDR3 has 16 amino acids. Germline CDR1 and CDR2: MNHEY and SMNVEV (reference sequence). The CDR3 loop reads CASSLTHSLGGEKLFF. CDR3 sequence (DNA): TGTGCCAGCAGTTTGACCCACTCCCTTGGAGGTGAAAAACTGTTTTTT.

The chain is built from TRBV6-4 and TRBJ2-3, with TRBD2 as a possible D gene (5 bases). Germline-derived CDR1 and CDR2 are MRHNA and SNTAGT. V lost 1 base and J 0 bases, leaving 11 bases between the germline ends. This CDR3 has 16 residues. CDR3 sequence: CASSDLRASSTDTQYF. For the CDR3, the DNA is TGTGCCAGCAGTGACTTGCGGGCATCCAGCACAGATACGCAGTATTTT.

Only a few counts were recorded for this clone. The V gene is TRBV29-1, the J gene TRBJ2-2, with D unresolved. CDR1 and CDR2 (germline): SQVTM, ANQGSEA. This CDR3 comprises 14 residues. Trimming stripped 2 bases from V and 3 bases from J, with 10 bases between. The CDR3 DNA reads TGCAGCGTTGAAAAAACAGCCTACACCGGGGAGCTGTTTTTT. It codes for CSVEKTAYTGELFF.

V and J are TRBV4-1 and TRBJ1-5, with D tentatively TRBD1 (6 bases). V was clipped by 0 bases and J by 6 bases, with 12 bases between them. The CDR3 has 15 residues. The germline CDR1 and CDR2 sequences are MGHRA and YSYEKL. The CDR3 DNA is TGCGCCAGCAGCCAAGATCGGGGGGGCGTTCAGCCCCAGCATTTT. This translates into CASSQDRGGVQPQHF.

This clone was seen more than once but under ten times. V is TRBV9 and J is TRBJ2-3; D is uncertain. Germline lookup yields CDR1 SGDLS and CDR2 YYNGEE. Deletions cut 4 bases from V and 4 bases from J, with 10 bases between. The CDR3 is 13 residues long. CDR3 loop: CASSPLGPDTQYF. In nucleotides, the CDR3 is TGTGCCAGCAGCCCACTCGGTCCAGATACGCAGTATTTT.

DNA for the CDR3: TGTGCCAGCAGTCCACCTCGCGGGGGAGAGGGCAATGAGCAGTTCTTC. Encoded protein: CASSPPRGGEGNEQFF. The chain has TRBV28 and TRBJ2-1; 7 bases match TRBD2. The CDR3 has 16 residues. The ends lost 5 bases at V and 6 bases at J; junction bases unmatched: 13. Germline V gene data show CDR1 as MDHEN and CDR2 as SYDVKM.

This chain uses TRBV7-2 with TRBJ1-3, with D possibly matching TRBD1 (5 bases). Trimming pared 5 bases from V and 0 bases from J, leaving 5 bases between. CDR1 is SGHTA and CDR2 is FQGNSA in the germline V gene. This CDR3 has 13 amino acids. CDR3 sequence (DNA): TGTGCCAGCAGCACAGGCTCTGGAAACACCATATATTTT. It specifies CASSTGSGNTIYF.

CDR3 loop: CASSLGGNDEQYF. DNA of the CDR3: TGTGCCAGCAGCTTAGGCGGTAACGACGAGCAGTACTTC. V is TRBV7-9 and J is TRBJ2-5; D is ambiguous. The DNA matches TRBJ2-7 better at its end, which makes the J call doubtful. The length of the CDR3 is 13 residues. Germline assignment: CDR1 SEHNR and CDR2 FQNEAQ (reference sequence).

The CDR3 loop is CASSRTSGGPYEQYF. In DNA, the CDR3 is TGCGCCAGCAGCCGGACTAGCGGAGGCCCCTACGAGCAGTACTTC. The V gene is TRBV4-1, the J gene TRBJ2-5; 10 nucleotides align to TRBD2. The DNA matches TRBJ2-7 better at its end, which makes the J call doubtful. Germline V gene lookup returns CDR1 MGHRA and CDR2 YSYEKL. CDR3 length equals 15 residues.